At least ten counts were recorded for the clone carrying this TCR beta chain. With V trimmed by 5 bases and J by 4 bases, 3 bases remained unmatched. Germline CDR1 is PRHDT and CDR2 is FYEKMQ (reference sequence). The CDR3 sequence is 14 residues long. The sample originates from a study of early T cells in non-severe SARS-CoV-2 infection. Individual cDNA molecules were tagged with unique molecular identifiers. From the 5' RACE reads, TCRdb called clonotypes with MiXCR, one entry per CDR3 protein. The sample records about 40,000 distinct CDR3 sequences, 4.7% being singletons. This clonotype was sampled from an adult who was a healthcare worker with PCR-confirmed SARS-CoV-2 infection or an uninfected control (not recorded which). Input material: whole blood. The rearrangement links TRBV13 to TRBJ2-5; 11 bases are a match to TRBD2. The CDR3 reads CASSRGTSGETQYF. The CDR3 region has the DNA TGTGCCAGCAGCAGGGGGACTAGCGGAGAGACCCAGTACTTC.